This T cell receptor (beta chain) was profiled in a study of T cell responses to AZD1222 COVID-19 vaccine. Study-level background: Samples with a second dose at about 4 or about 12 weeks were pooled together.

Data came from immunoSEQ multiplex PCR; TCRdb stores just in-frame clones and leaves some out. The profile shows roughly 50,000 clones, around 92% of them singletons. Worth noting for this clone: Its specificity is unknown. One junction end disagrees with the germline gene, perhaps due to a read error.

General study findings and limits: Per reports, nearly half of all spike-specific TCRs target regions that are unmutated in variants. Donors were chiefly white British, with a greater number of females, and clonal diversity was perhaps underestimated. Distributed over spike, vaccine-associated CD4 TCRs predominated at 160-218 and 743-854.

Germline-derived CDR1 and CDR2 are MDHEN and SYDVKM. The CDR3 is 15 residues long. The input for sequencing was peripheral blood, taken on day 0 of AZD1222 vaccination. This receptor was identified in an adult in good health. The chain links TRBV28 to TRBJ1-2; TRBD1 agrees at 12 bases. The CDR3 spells CASTLGTGGIYGYTF. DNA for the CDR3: TGTGCCAGCACTTTAGGGACAGGGGGCATTTATGGCTACACCTTC.